This TCR beta chain was recovered during a study of blood T cell repertoires in COVID-19. The length of the CDR3 is 15 residues. CDR1 is SNHLY and CDR2 is FYNNEI in the germline V gene. The V gene end was trimmed by 7 bases and the J gene end by 0 bases; junction bases not matched to a gene: 4. The protocol was immunoSEQ multiplex PCR, while the TCRdb copy is restricted to in-frame clones and leaves out a portion. Among roughly 220,000 clones, roughly 80% were seen once, and the ten largest hold 15% to 20%. Material for sequencing was peripheral blood. The chain couples TRBV2 to TRBJ2-3; 10 bases fit TRBD2. The sequence was collected from a man aged 30 to 45 with active or convalescent COVID-19. CDR3 nucleotide sequence: TGTGCCAGCACCTTACTAGCGGGGAGCACAGATACGCAGTATTTT. Amino acid sequence: CASTLLAGSTDTQYF.